This TCR beta chain comes out of a study of CD8+CD57+ T cells in acquired aplastic anemia. Overall study findings and caveats: Some 30 was the count of CD8+ CDR3 sequences that patients shared with controls.

This CDR3 has 13 amino acids. The V and J ends lost 3 bases and 10 bases, in that order; junction bases with no gene match: 8. Germline values: CDR1 SGHTA, CDR2 FQGTGA. Genomic DNA was employed as the template in profiling TCR beta VDJ and CDR3. One entry per CDR3 protein results from TCRdb running MiXCR on the reads. The data hold 100,000 to 150,000 distinct CDR3 sequences, with approximately 40% observed a single time. By flow cytometry, patients selected for sequencing had shown an expansion of CD8+CD57+ cells. Note on this clonotype: The antigen remains unidentified. A much bigger clone sits one base away, suggesting this may be a read error.

The chain employs TRBV7-3 and TRBJ1-2; TRBD1 agrees at 7 bases. This TCR was recovered from a human donor with aplastic anemia. The sequenced sample consisted of sorted CD4+, CD8+, or CD8+CD57+ T cells (not recorded which) from PBMCs. For the CDR3, the DNA is TGTGCCAGCAGCTTGGGACAGACGGATGACTACACCTTC. This sequence encodes CASSLGQTDDYTF.